A single T cell receptor beta chain is shown here with its context. This clonotype was observed at least ten times. Its antigen target is currently unknown. Qualities for individual bases were not recorded, and no much larger clone is one base off. Library preparation employed RT-PCR. Instrument on record: Illumina HiSeq 2500. The public reads were reprocessed in TCRdb via fastp at Q25 and MiXCR, keeping in-frame beta chains. Rows with one shared CDR3 protein collapse into an entry with the most common genes and DNA. This sample holds approximately 500,000 distinct CDR3 sequences; approximately 24% were observed only once. The top ten clones comprise 2.8% of the sample. The germline V gene (reference sequence) sets CDR1 to SEHNR and CDR2 to FQNEAQ. The CDR3, from cysteine to phenylalanine, totals 15 residues. This entry keeps only the CDR3 DNA: 45 bases, framed from base 1. V was cut back by 0 bases and J by 4 bases, leaving a gap of 12 bases between them.

These data originate in a study of response to subunit inactivated influenza vaccine (dated by TCRdb to 2016 to 2019). Regarding the research as a whole: Deep quantitative profiling of the T cell receptor repertoire was used in the study to follow responses to a trivalent subunit inactivated influenza vaccine. The full study reports these points: The authors suggested that each seasonal influenza vaccination may recruit only a limited number of new T cells.

These sequences were also reported in another study, on T cells expressing NK-cell markers. The second study's paper adds: TCR beta cDNA libraries were made by 5'RACE template switching that added a universal primer site and unique molecular identifiers. Under 10 donors provided sorted CD3+CD56+NKG2C+, CD3+CD56+NKG2C- and CD3+CD56-NKG2C+ T-cell subsets, whose TCR beta-chain repertoires were profiled. Among the eight sequenced donors, only one was HCMV-seronegative, while the other seven were HCMV-seropositive. To restrict sorting to alphabetaTCR-expressing T cells, an anti-gammadeltaTCR antibody was added in several experiments. In several donors, the dominant CD3+CD56+NKG2C+ clonotypes were among the top 10 CD8+ clonotypes and accounted for 1.0-7.0% of CD8+ T cells. Those dominant clonotypes were again the most abundant among CD3+CD56-NKG2C+ cells in four donors, at about 28.3-65%. Whether the expanded NKG2C-expressing T cell clones were specific for HCMV antigens remained unclear. The eight sequenced donors were randomly selected healthy volunteers, three men and five women. HCMV-specific IgG was detected in serum with a commercial ELISA kit to determine HCMV serostatus. Peripheral blood mononuclear cells were isolated from blood by Ficoll density gradient centrifugation. Using Miltenyi isolation kits, CD4+ and CD8+ T cells were isolated from PBMC through magnetic immunoseparation. Synthesis of cDNA was primed from the TCR beta constant segment and was followed by two consecutive PCR amplification steps. Libraries were sequenced as 2 x 150 bp reads on Illumina HiSeq 2000/2500, MiSeq or NextSeq. MIGEC was used to demultiplex reads and group the reads by UMI, and MiTCR was used to assemble and quantify clonotypes. To remove erroneous sequences, TCR cDNA sequences were retained only when supported by two or more reads. The tcR package was used for downstream repertoire analysis, and clonotypes were matched between fractions using CDR3 nucleotide sequence together with V segment. VDJmatch was used to annotate antigen specificity against VDJdb, with one amino acid substitution allowed in CDR3.

This TCR was sampled from a man aged 45-65 years who received an inactivated influenza vaccine. Donor details come from another sample of the same person, matched by shared clones. Rearrangement joined TRBV7-9 to TRBJ1-2, with the D gene uncertain. The sequenced sample was CD4+ T cells sorted from PBMCs, obtained roughly 12 days after vaccination. The CDR3 has the sequence CASSLAGPTVYGYTF. The nucleotides are TGTGCCAGCAGCTTAGCTGGGCCCACGGTCTATGGCTACACCTTC.